The clone carrying this T cell receptor beta chain showed up many times. Time point of the sample: newly diagnosed GD, antithyroid drugs for less than 3 months. The authors made the TCR library using RNA they extracted from PBMCs. The entry originates in a study of regulatory T cells in long-lasting Graves disease. HTBI primers from iRepertoire and Arm-PCR of CDR3 regions yielded the TCR beta libraries. Each CDR3 protein is one row after TCRdb ran MiXCR on the multiplex PCR reads. Counted here are approximately 390,000 distinct CDR3 sequences, around 16% occurring once; the ten biggest clones make up 20% to 25%. Germline lookup yields CDR1 DFQATT and CDR2 SNEGSKA (reference sequence). CDR3 length: 12 amino acids. The ends were cut back, 4 bases at V and 1 base at J, with 6 bases in the middle. The data also belong to a second study, concerning T cells in Graves' hyperthyroidism and ophthalmopathy.

The sequence was obtained from a woman under 30 with Graves disease. Here the sequenced sample was peripheral blood mononuclear cells (PBMCs), taken at new diagnosis, from a patient treated with antithyroid drugs. The J gene is TRBJ2-3, the V gene TRBV20-1; no clear D gene. The CDR3 coding sequence is TGCAGTGCTACAGAACGCACAGATACGCAGTATTTT. This sequence encodes CSATERTDTQYF.